What follows are 31 T cell receptor beta chains derived from one specimen sequenced in a study of blood T cell repertoires in COVID-19. Repertoires were generated with immunoSEQ multiplex PCR, while TCRdb's copy carries only in-frame clones and drops some. The sample contains roughly 300,000 clones, about 76% of which appear only once. The sample taken for sequencing was peripheral blood. These receptors were taken from a woman aged 55-70 years with active or convalescent COVID-19.

The J gene is TRBJ1-5, the V gene TRBV19, with D perhaps matching TRBD1 (5 bases). V gave up 7 bases and J gave up 6 bases, with 13 bases separating them. The V gene's germline CDR1 is LNHDA and CDR2 SQIVND (reference sequence). The CDR3 length is 13 residues. CDR3 loop: CASTFSGGQPQHF. As DNA, the CDR3 is TGTGCCAGTACTTTTTCCGGGGGTCAGCCCCAGCATTTT.

The genes are TRBV11-3 and TRBJ2-1; 8 bases fit TRBD1. Germline assignment: CDR1 SGHNT and CDR2 YENEEA. The CDR3 consists of 15 residues. Trimming cost V 5 bases and J 6 bases; bases outside gene matches: 9. The CDR3 DNA reads as TGTGCCAGCAGCCCTGGACAGGGTTACGGCAATGAGCAGTTCTTC. Protein: CASSPGQGYGNEQFF.

V usage is TRBV6-5 and J usage is TRBJ1-4, with 10 bases identical to TRBD1. The CDR3 has 15 residues. Trimming cost V 6 bases and J 2 bases; bases outside gene matches: 3. Germline V gene data show CDR1 as MNHEY and CDR2 as SVGAGI. The CDR3 loop is CASRKDRGTNEKLFF. The CDR3 bases are TGTGCCAGCAGAAAGGACAGGGGGACTAATGAAAAACTGTTTTTT.

This clone is a singleton in its sample. V gene TRBV30 combines with J gene TRBJ1-2, with TRBD1 matching over 8 bases. Per germline, CDR1 GTSNPN and CDR2 SVGIG (reference sequence). V shed 5 bases, J shed 0 bases, and the junction held 5 bases outside the gene matches. The CDR3 runs 14 residues. CDR3 sequence: CAWSWTGTNYGYTF. CDR3 nucleotides: TGTGCCTGGTCTTGGACAGGGACTAACTATGGCTACACCTTC.

The V and J genes are TRBV10-3 and TRBJ1-2, with TRBD1 matching over 9 bases. Trimming removed 0 bases from V and 4 bases from J; junction bases left unmatched: 12. CDR1 is ENHRY, CDR2 SYGVKD, per germline. The CDR3 length is 18 residues. The CDR3 nucleotides read TGTGCCATCAGTGAGTCCCCGGGACAGGGTAGCCCCTCCTATGGCTACACCTTC. This codes for CAISESPGQGSPSYGYTF.

The chain uses TRBV5-4 and TRBJ1-4; D ambiguous. Trimming shortened V by 0 bases and J by 4 bases, and 10 bases separated the two germline ends. The CDR3 runs 15 residues. Germline CDR1 and CDR2: SGHNT and YYREEE (reference sequence). The CDR3 sequence is CASSLGAGLNEKLFF. In DNA form, the CDR3 reads TGTGCCAGCAGCTTGGGGGCAGGCCTTAATGAAAAACTGTTTTTT.

The chain has TRBV7-9 and TRBJ1-1; D not certain. Deletions cut 1 base from V and 8 bases from J, with 11 bases between. The germline V gene has CDR1 SEHNR and CDR2 FQNEAQ (reference sequence). The CDR3 runs 13 residues. The CDR3: CASSLGTEAEAFF. For the CDR3, the DNA is TGTGCCAGCAGCTTAGGGACGGAGGCCGAAGCTTTCTTT.

The chain joins TRBV19 to TRBJ2-5, with D tentatively TRBD1 (6 bases). The germline CDR1 and CDR2 sequences are LNHDA and SQIVND (reference sequence). The V gene lost 3 bases and the J gene lost 4 bases, with 9 bases spanning the gap. This CDR3 region has 13 residues. CDR3 sequence (DNA): TGTGCCAGTAGTATTTCAGGGGTAGAGACCCAGTACTTC. It yields the protein CASSISGVETQYF.

This sequence joins TRBV2 and TRBJ1-5; tentative D call: TRBD1 (5 bases). The CDR3 sequence is 15 residues long. Germline assignment: CDR1 SNHLY and CDR2 FYNNEI. Deletions cut 7 bases from V and 0 bases from J, with 13 bases between. DNA of the CDR3: TGTGCCAGCAATACAGGCCTTTATAGCAATCAGCCCCAGCATTTT. Its protein product is CASNTGLYSNQPQHF.

Only a few counts were recorded for this clone. The chain recombines TRBV11-2 with TRBJ2-2, with 8 bases identical to TRBD1. The CDR3 is 16 residues long. The V gene end was trimmed by 5 bases and the J gene end by 6 bases; junction bases not matched to a gene: 11. Germline V lookup: CDR1 SGHAT, CDR2 FQNNGV. CDR3 protein: CASSSIQGANAGELFF. The CDR3 DNA reads TGTGCCAGCAGCAGTATCCAGGGGGCTAACGCCGGGGAGCTGTTTTTT. Supplemented by reference TRBV11-2 and TRBJ2-2, the full variable domain reads EAGVAQSPRYKIIEKRQSVAFWCNPISGHATLYWYQQILGQGPKLLIQFQNNGVVDDSQLPKDRFSAERLKGVDSTLKIQPAKLEDSAVYLCASSSIQGANAGELFFGEGSRLTVL.

V and J are TRBV28 and TRBJ1-4; possible D gene TRBD1, 6 bases. CDR3 length: 14 amino acids. The ends were cut back, 6 bases at V and 3 bases at J, with 11 bases in the middle. The germline gives CDR1 MDHEN, CDR2 SYDVKM. The CDR3 here is CASRSGGSNEKLFF. CDR3 DNA sequence: TGTGCCAGCAGGTCTGGGGGCTCTAATGAAAAACTGTTTTTT.

The chain carries TRBV7-3 and TRBJ1-2; TRBD1 matches at 8 bases. The CDR3 is made up of 13 amino acids. J gave up 13 bases and V 2 bases, and 9 bases lay outside the gene matches. CDR1 is SGHTA, CDR2 FQGTGA, per germline. The CDR3 region has the DNA TGTGCCAGCAGCTTAGGTGGGCAAGGGACAGGCACCTTC. It is translated as CASSLGGQGTGTF. The full variable domain, in which reference TRBV7-3 and TRBJ1-2 provide the parts outside the CDR3, is GAGVSQTPSNKVTEKGKYVELRCDPISGHTALYWYRQSLGQGPEFLIYFQGTGAADDSGLPNDRFFAVRPEGSVSTLKIQRTERGDSAVYLCASSLGGQGTGTFGSGTRLTVV.

V and J are TRBV7-2 and TRBJ2-1; TRBD1 agrees at 9 bases. The length of the CDR3 is 15 residues. Germline CDR1 is SGHTA and CDR2 is FQGNSA. V lost 6 bases and J lost 9; bases outside the gene matches: 12. CDR3 nucleotides: TGTGCCAGCAGATCCCGTGAACAGGGGGCATTTGAGCAGTTCTTC. Translating it yields CASRSREQGAFEQFF.

V is TRBV5-5 and J is TRBJ2-2, with D possibly matching TRBD1 (5 bases). Germline V gene lookup returns CDR1 SGHKS and CDR2 YYEKEE (reference sequence). The CDR3 spans 14 residues. Between the trimmed V and J ends, which lost 0 bases and 5 bases, there was a span of 8 bases. In DNA form, the CDR3 reads TGTGCCAGCAGCTTGGCCAGGGTTACCGGGGAGCTGTTTTTT. It translates to CASSLARVTGELFF. The full variable domain, rest sourced from reference TRBV5-5 and TRBJ2-2, is DAGVTQSPTHLIKTRGQQVTLRCSPISGHKSVSWYQQVLGQGPQFIFQYYEKEERGRGNFPDRFSARQFPNYSSELNVNALLLGDSALYLCASSLARVTGELFFGEGSRLTVL.

The chain recombines TRBV10-1 with TRBJ2-3, with TRBD1 identical over 7 bases. This CDR3 contains 16 residues. Germline V lookup: CDR1 WNHNN, CDR2 SYGVQD (reference sequence). Unmatched junction bases numbered 12, after V lost 3 bases and J lost 6 bases. As DNA, the CDR3 is TGCGCCAGCAGTGATAGGGACAGAGGCTTTTTGGATACGCAGTATTTT. Its protein is CASSDRDRGFLDTQYF.

The chain has TRBV5-1 and TRBJ2-2; 12 bases match TRBD2. This CDR3 spans 18 amino acids. Germline V gene data show CDR1 as SGHRS and CDR2 as YFSETQ. V lost 2 bases to trimming and J lost 2 bases; unmatched junction nucleotides: 7. The CDR3 DNA reads as TGCGCCAGCAGCTTAACTAGCGGGGGGCCCCAAAACACCGGGGAGCTGTTTTTT. Translating it yields CASSLTSGGPQNTGELFF.

This chain links TRBV18 with TRBJ1-6, with 10 positions matching TRBD1. V lost 3 bases, J lost 0 bases, and 8 bases stayed unmatched. The germline gives CDR1 KGHSH, CDR2 LQKENI. This CDR3 contains 19 residues. CDR3 region: CASSPKAGTGASYNSPLHF. CDR3 nucleotide sequence: TGTGCCAGCTCACCGAAGGCCGGGACAGGGGCCTCCTATAATTCACCCCTCCACTTT.

The chain employs TRBV7-3 and TRBJ1-6; D might be TRBD1 (5 bases). Germline V gene sequence: CDR1 SGHTA, CDR2 FQGTGA. The CDR3 spans 16 residues. Trimming removed 2 bases at V and 0 bases at J, with 8 bases between. CDR3 in amino acids: CASSLGASSYNSPLHF. The CDR3 DNA follows: TGTGCCAGCAGCTTAGGGGCGAGCTCCTATAATTCACCCCTCCACTTT.

The V call is TRBV10-2, the J call TRBJ2-5, with TRBD1 matching 7 bases. The CDR3 has 15 residues. The V and J ends lost 6 bases and 2 bases, in that order; junction bases with no gene match: 9. Per germline, CDR1 WSHSY and CDR2 SAAADI. The CDR3 DNA sequence: TGCGCCAGCAGCGGGACAACAGGGGTTCAAGAGACCCAGTACTTC. Its translation is CASSGTTGVQETQYF.

This sequence joins TRBV6-2 or TRBV6-3 and TRBJ1-1; 10 positions match TRBD1. The CDR3 runs to 15 residues. The V segment lost 6 bases and the J segment 4 bases; nucleotides outside the gene matches: 8. The germline CDR1 and CDR2 sequences are MNHEY and SVGEGT. In nucleotides, the CDR3 is TGTGCCAGCAGCAAGACAGGGGGCGAAGGCACTGAAGCTTTCTTT. Translating it yields CASSKTGGEGTEAFF.

The rearrangement uses TRBV19 and TRBJ1-5; possibly TRBD1 for D (5 bases). The CDR3 loop spans 15 amino acids. Germline CDR1 is LNHDA and CDR2 is SQIVND (reference sequence). Deletions cut 7 bases from V and 5 bases from J, with 18 bases between. The CDR3 loop is CASTDVGRGYQPQHF. CDR3 nucleotides: TGTGCCAGTACCGACGTCGGGAGGGGCTATCAGCCCCAGCATTTT. Together with reference TRBV19 and TRBJ1-5, the CDR3 gives the full variable domain: DGGITQSPKYLFRKEGQNVTLSCEQNLNHDAMYWYRQDPGQGLRLIYYSQIVNDFQKGDIAEGYSVSREKKESFPLTVTSAQKNPTAFYLCASTDVGRGYQPQHFGDGTRLSIL.

In this sample, this clone turned up a few times. The chain recombines TRBV7-3 with TRBJ2-3; TRBD2 aligns across 8 bases. In germline, CDR1 is SGHTA, CDR2 FQGTGA. CDR3 length equals 18 residues. Trimming took 1 base from V and 4 from J; bases not matched to a gene: 13. The CDR3 DNA is TGTGCCAGCAGCTTAATCGGCCTTGCGGGGGGCGGGGCAGATACGCAGTATTTT. It translates to CASSLIGLAGGGADTQYF.

The rearrangement joins TRBV10-1 to TRBJ2-5; D is perhaps TRBD1 (5 bases). V was trimmed by 0 bases and J by 1 base, leaving 12 bases between them. This CDR3 spans 16 amino acids. The germline gives CDR1 WNHNN, CDR2 SYGVQD (reference sequence). The CDR3, as DNA: TGCGCCAGCAGTGAGTCGCAGGGTTGGGGCCAAGAGACCCAGTACTTC. It encodes CASSESQGWGQETQYF.

The gene calls are TRBV19 and TRBJ2-3; a possible D gene is TRBD1 (6 bases). V was pared by 5 bases and J by 0 bases, with 18 bases between. Germline CDR1 and CDR2: LNHDA and SQIVND (reference sequence). The CDR3 runs 17 residues. CDR3 residues: CASSPRGWARSTDTQYF. As DNA, the CDR3 is TGTGCCAGTAGTCCGAGGGGGTGGGCAAGGAGCACAGATACGCAGTATTTT. The complete variable domain, with remaining parts taken from reference TRBV19 and TRBJ2-3, reads DGGITQSPKYLFRKEGQNVTLSCEQNLNHDAMYWYRQDPGQGLRLIYYSQIVNDFQKGDIAEGYSVSREKKESFPLTVTSAQKNPTAFYLCASSPRGWARSTDTQYFGPGTRLTVL.

This clone was counted only a few times. The chain couples TRBV10-3 to TRBJ2-5; TRBD2 matches 8 bases. Germline assignment: CDR1 ENHRY and CDR2 SYGVKD. This CDR3 is 15 amino acids long. With V trimmed by 2 bases and J by 7 bases, 9 bases remained unmatched. The chain's CDR3 is CAISEVAGGPGTQYF. The DNA of the CDR3 is TGTGCCATCAGTGAGGTGGCGGGGGGCCCGGGGACCCAGTACTTC.

The chain carries TRBV19 and TRBJ1-6; 8 bases are a match to TRBD1. V trimming: 9 bases; J trimming: 1 base; junction bases outside the gene matches: 8. The CDR3 is 16 amino acids. CDR1 LNHDA and CDR2 SQIVND come from the germline V gene (reference sequence). The CDR3 sequence: CASKDRAVSYNSPLHF. CDR3 nucleotides: TGTGCCAGCAAGGACAGGGCGGTATCCTATAATTCACCCCTCCACTTT.

The V gene is TRBV6-6, the J gene TRBJ2-3, with TRBD1 identical over 7 bases. CDR1 is MNHNY and CDR2 is SVGAGI in the germline V gene (reference sequence). V shed 6 bases and J 1 base; nucleotides not matched to a gene: 7. The CDR3 has 15 amino acids. DNA for the CDR3: TGTGCCAGCAGGTATACAGGGGCGGGCACAGATACGCAGTATTTT. It codes for CASRYTGAGTDTQYF.

The V and J genes are TRBV3-1 (or the pseudogene TRBV3-2) and TRBJ2-5, with 7 bases aligning to TRBD2. Losses at the gene ends were 6 bases for V and 10 bases for J; bases not matched to a gene: 5. The CDR3 has 11 residues. Germline loops: CDR1 LGHDT, CDR2 YNNKEL (reference sequence). The CDR3 loop is CASRGRGDQYF. The CDR3 DNA reads as TGTGCCAGCAGGGGCCGGGGGGACCAGTACTTC.

This clone was observed a single time. The V call is TRBV6-5, the J call TRBJ2-2; D possibly corresponds to TRBD2 (5 bases). This CDR3 is 16 amino acids long. The V gene's germline CDR1 is MNHEY and CDR2 SVGAGI. The V and J ends lost 2 bases and 5 bases respectively, with 15 bases between them. The CDR3 DNA sequence: TGTGCCAGCAGTTACCTGGGGAGTGTTATAACCGGGGAGCTGTTTTTT. It is translated as CASSYLGSVITGELFF.

This chain connects TRBV30 to TRBJ1-1, with D unclear. This CDR3 has 10 residues. Trimming took off 6 bases at V and 11 bases at J, with 13 bases between the two ends. Germline CDR1 and CDR2: GTSNPN and SVGIG (reference sequence). The CDR3 protein is CACATGEAFF. The DNA of the CDR3 is TGTGCCTGTGCCACGGGTGAGGCTTTCTTT.

The chain employs TRBV2 and TRBJ1-3, with a possible D match to TRBD1 (5 bases). Trimming shortened V by 1 base and J by 0 bases, and 7 bases separated the two germline ends. The V gene's germline CDR1 is SNHLY and CDR2 FYNNEI. CDR3 size: 15 residues. The CDR3 sequence is CASSEGQSSGNTIYF. CDR3 DNA: TGTGCCAGCAGTGAAGGACAGAGCTCTGGAAACACCATATATTTT.